This TCR beta chain originates from a study of blood T cell repertoires in COVID-19. For the study at large: Sites across the United States, Italy and Spain contributed samples from acute and convalescent COVID-19. Sources were T cells, B-cell-depleted T cells, or PBMCs; the material itself was cDNA or gDNA.

Original analysis: The assay estimated nucleated cells by amplifying reference gene primers. The repertoire was sequenced with immunoSEQ multiplex PCR; TCRdb's copy has only in-frame clones and lacks some. V, J and clone size are those of that table, while D and trimming were read from the DNA. Seen here are around 84,000 clones, around 85% observed once, and the top ten hold 18%. Germline V gives CDR1 SGHVS, CDR2 FQNEAQ. The CDR3 runs to 12 residues. Trimming pared 5 bases from V and 3 bases from J, leaving 6 bases between. Sequencing was performed on peripheral blood. The TCR was taken from a man older than 75 with active or convalescent COVID-19. The chain employs TRBV7-8 and TRBJ2-3; tentative D call: TRBD1 (6 bases). The CDR3 here is CASSQGTDTQYF. The CDR3 DNA reads TGTGCCAGCAGCCAGGGGACAGATACGCAGTATTTT. Drawing the rest from reference TRBV7-8 and TRBJ2-3, the complete variable domain is GAGVSQSPRYKVAKRGQDVALRCDPISGHVSLFWYQQALGQGPEFLTYFQNEAQLDKSGLPSDRFFAERPEGSVSTLKIQRTQQEDSAVYLCASSQGTDTQYFGPGTRLTVL.